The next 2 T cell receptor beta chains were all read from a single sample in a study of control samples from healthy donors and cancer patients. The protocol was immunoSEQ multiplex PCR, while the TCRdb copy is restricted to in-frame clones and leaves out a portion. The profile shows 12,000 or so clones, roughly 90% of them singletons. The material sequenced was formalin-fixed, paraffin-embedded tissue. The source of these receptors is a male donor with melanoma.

CDR3 in amino acids: CASNLKGVDEQYF. In DNA form, the CDR3 reads TGTGCCAGCAACCTAAAAGGGGTCGACGAGCAGTACTTC. J is TRBJ2-7 and V is TRBV12-3 or TRBV12-4, with D perhaps matching TRBD1 (5 bases). Trimming took 7 bases from V and 5 from J, leaving 15 bases between them. The CDR3 has 13 amino acids.

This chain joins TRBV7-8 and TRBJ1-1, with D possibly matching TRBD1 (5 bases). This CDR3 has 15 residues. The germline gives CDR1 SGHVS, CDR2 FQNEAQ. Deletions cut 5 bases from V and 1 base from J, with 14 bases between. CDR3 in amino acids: CASSLEVTGNTEAFF. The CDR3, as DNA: TGTGCCAGCAGCCTAGAGGTCACAGGGAACACTGAAGCTTTCTTT.